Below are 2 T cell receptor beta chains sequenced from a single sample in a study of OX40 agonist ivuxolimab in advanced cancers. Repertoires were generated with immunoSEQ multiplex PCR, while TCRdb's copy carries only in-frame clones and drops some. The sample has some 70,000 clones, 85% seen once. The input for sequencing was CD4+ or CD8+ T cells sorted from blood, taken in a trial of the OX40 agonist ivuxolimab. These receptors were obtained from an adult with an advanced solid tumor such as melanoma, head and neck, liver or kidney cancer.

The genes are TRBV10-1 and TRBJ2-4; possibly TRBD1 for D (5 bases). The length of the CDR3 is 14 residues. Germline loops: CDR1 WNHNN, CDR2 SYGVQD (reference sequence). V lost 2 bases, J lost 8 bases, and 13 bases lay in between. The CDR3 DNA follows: TGCGCCAGCAGTGAGCAATCGGGCAGGGACATTCAGTACTTC. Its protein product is CASSEQSGRDIQYF.

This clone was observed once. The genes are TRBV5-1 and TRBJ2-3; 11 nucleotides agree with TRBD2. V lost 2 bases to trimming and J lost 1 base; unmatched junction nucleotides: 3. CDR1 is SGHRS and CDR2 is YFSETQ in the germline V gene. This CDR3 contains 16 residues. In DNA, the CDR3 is TGCGCCAGCAGCTTTGTAGCGGGGGGGCGCACAGATACGCAGTATTTT. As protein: CASSFVAGGRTDTQYF.